Listed below are T cell receptor beta chains from one sample, sequenced in a study of cytomegalovirus exposure and HLA in healthy donors. Data came from immunoSEQ multiplex PCR; TCRdb stores just in-frame clones and leaves some out. The table has about 160,000 clones, around 82% seen once. The sample comprised PBMCs. These receptor sequences come from a man in his fifties in good health and CMV-seropositive. The CDR3 runs from the conserved cysteine through the conserved F or W. The order of the fields is CDR3 protein, CDR3 DNA, J gene, V gene, clone size, D gene. D genes are given only for firm matches. Clone size appears in some rows only: once, few, many, or a class for an expanded clone.

CDR3: CASSLPGENTGELFF
DNA: TGCGCCAGCAGCTTGCCAGGGGAGAACACCGGGGAGCTGTTTTTT
J: TRBJ2-2
V: TRBV5-1
size: .
D: .

CDR3: CASSNRDNYNEQFF
DNA: TGTGCCAGCAGCAACCGGGACAACTACAATGAGCAGTTCTTC
J: TRBJ2-1
V: TRBV6-5
size: .
D: .

CDR3: CASSPRTGSSGANVLTF
DNA: TGTGCCAGCAGCCCGCGGACAGGGAGCTCTGGGGCCAACGTCCTGACTTTC
J: TRBJ2-6
V: TRBV11-3
size: once
D: TRBD1

CDR3: CASSHGLEQYF
DNA: TGTGCCAGCAGCCATGGACTAGAGCAGTACTTC
J: TRBJ2-7
V: TRBV6-5
size: .
D: .

CDR3: CASSYDRGRGNYGYTF
DNA: TGTGCCAGCAGCTACGACAGGGGGCGCGGTAACTATGGCTACACCTTC
J: TRBJ1-2
V: TRBV6-5
size: once
D: TRBD1

CDR3: CASSFPGGSIEKLFF
DNA: TGTGCCAGCAGCTTTCCGGGGGGGTCTATTGAAAAACTGTTTTTT
J: TRBJ1-4
V: TRBV7-9
size: .
D: .

CDR3: CAISESADRVYEQYF
DNA: TGTGCCATCAGTGAGTCGGCGGACAGAGTCTACGAGCAGTACTTC
J: TRBJ2-7
V: TRBV10-3
size: .
D: .

CDR3: CASSGQRNTEAFF
DNA: TGCGCCAGCAGCGGACAGCGGAACACTGAAGCTTTCTTT
J: TRBJ1-1
V: TRBV10-2
size: .
D: .

CDR3: CASSWLNIMNTGELFF
DNA: TGCGCCAGCAGTTGGCTTAATATAATGAACACCGGGGAGCTGTTTTTT
J: TRBJ2-2
V: TRBV5-1
size: .
D: .

CDR3: CASSWGANYGYTF
DNA: TGTGCCAGCAGTTGGGGAGCTAACTATGGCTACACCTTC
J: TRBJ1-2
V: TRBV5-5
size: .
D: .

CDR3: CASSQSGGGSSYEQYF
DNA: TGCGCCAGCAGTCAATCAGGGGGCGGTAGCTCCTACGAGCAGTACTTC
J: TRBJ2-7
V: TRBV23-1
size: .
D: TRBD1

CDR3: CASSHPLRRGGQYF
DNA: TGTGCCAGCAGCCATCCACTGCGGAGGGGGGGGCAGTACTTC
J: TRBJ2-7
V: TRBV5-6
size: .
D: .

CDR3: CASRPDTSSYNSPLHF
DNA: TGTGCCAGCAGACCGGACACCAGCTCCTATAATTCACCCCTCCACTTT
J: TRBJ1-6
V: TRBV5-4
size: .
D: .

CDR3: CASSARGSYRGYTF
DNA: TGTGCCAGCAGTGCCCGGGGAAGCTATAGGGGCTACACCTTC
J: TRBJ1-2
V: TRBV28
size: .
D: .

CDR3: CASSLEVTQYF
DNA: TGTGCCAGCAGCCTAGAGGTTACGCAGTATTTT
J: TRBJ2-3
V: TRBV5-4
size: .
D: .

CDR3: CASSRTGGGYNEQFF
DNA: TGCGCCAGCAGCCGGACAGGGGGCGGGTACAATGAGCAGTTCTTC
J: TRBJ2-1
V: TRBV5-1
size: few
D: TRBD1

CDR3: CASRPGTVFNEKLFF
DNA: TGTGCCAGCAGGCCCGGGACAGTCTTTAATGAAAAACTGTTTTTT
J: TRBJ1-4
V: TRBV6-5
size: .
D: TRBD1

CDR3: CASSYDLGVNTEAFF
DNA: TGTGCCAGCAGTTACGATCTAGGGGTTAACACTGAAGCTTTCTTT
J: TRBJ1-1
V: TRBV6-5
size: .
D: .

CDR3: CASSKRGIEADTQYF
DNA: TGTGCCAGCAGCAAGCGGGGCATCGAGGCAGATACGCAGTATTTT
J: TRBJ2-3
V: TRBV7-2
size: .
D: TRBD2

CDR3: CASSFTQGADTEAFF
DNA: TGTGCCAGCAGTTTCACACAGGGGGCGGACACTGAAGCTTTCTTT
J: TRBJ1-1
V: TRBV6-5
size: .
D: TRBD1

CDR3: CASSAWSSGANVLTF
DNA: TGTGCCAGCAGCGCCTGGAGCTCTGGGGCCAACGTCCTGACTTTC
J: TRBJ2-6
V: TRBV7-6
size: .
D: .

CDR3: CASSRTVGASEQYF
DNA: TGTGCCAGCAGTCGGACCGTAGGGGCATCCGAGCAGTACTTC
J: TRBJ2-7
V: TRBV6-5
size: .
D: .

CDR3: CASSSGTGGYEQYF
DNA: TGTGCCAGCAGTTCCGGGACAGGGGGCTACGAGCAGTACTTC
J: TRBJ2-7
V: TRBV2
size: .
D: TRBD1

CDR3: CASSSRGQGGSPLHF
DNA: TGTGCCAGCAGCTCCCGGGGACAGGGTGGCTCACCCCTCCACTTT
J: TRBJ1-6
V: TRBV7-3
size: .
D: TRBD1

CDR3: CASRPDREIPPLHF
DNA: TGTGCCAGCAGGCCGGACAGGGAGATACCACCCCTCCACTTT
J: TRBJ1-6
V: TRBV28
size: .
D: TRBD1

CDR3: CASSVAYGDYEQYF
DNA: TGTGCCAGCAGCGTAGCATACGGAGACTACGAGCAGTACTTC
J: TRBJ2-7
V: TRBV9
size: .
D: .

CDR3: CASSYFGDGEQYF
DNA: TGTGCCAGCAGTTACTTTGGAGATGGCGAGCAGTACTTC
J: TRBJ2-7
V: TRBV6-5
size: .
D: .

CDR3: CASSTSVVNTEAFF
DNA: TGTGCCAGCAGCACCTCGGTAGTGAACACTGAAGCTTTCTTT
J: TRBJ1-1
V: TRBV7-2
size: .
D: .

CDR3: CASGLPRQGVIVGSTYEQYF
DNA: TGTGCTAGTGGTTTGCCGAGACAGGGGGTCATCGTAGGAAGTACCTACGAGCAGTACTTC
J: TRBJ2-7
V: TRBV12-5
size: .
D: TRBD1

CDR3: CASSLTGAGGAITEAFF
DNA: TGTGCCAGCAGCTTAACGGGGGCAGGGGGCGCGATCACTGAAGCTTTCTTT
J: TRBJ1-1
V: TRBV7-6
size: .
D: TRBD1

CDR3: CASSEAQKGARHF
DNA: TGTGCCAGCAGTGAAGCTCAAAAGGGGGCGAGACATTTT
J: TRBJ1-5
V: TRBV2
size: .
D: TRBD1

CDR3: CASSLLIGAGDADTQYF
DNA: TGTGCCAGCAGCTTACTCATCGGAGCGGGAGATGCAGATACGCAGTATTTT
J: TRBJ2-3
V: TRBV11-2
size: .
D: TRBD2

CDR3: CASSLLNRGPNTGELFF
DNA: TGTGCCAGCAGTTTACTCAACAGGGGCCCGAACACCGGGGAGCTGTTTTTT
J: TRBJ2-2
V: TRBV28
size: .
D: TRBD1

CDR3: CASSQEGQVSSPNYGYTF
DNA: TGTGCCAGCAGCCAAGAGGGGCAGGTGTCTTCCCCTAACTATGGCTACACCTTC
J: TRBJ1-2
V: TRBV4-2
size: .
D: .

CDR3: CASSLAPSGETQYF
DNA: TGCGCCAGCAGCTTGGCCCCGTCGGGGGAGACCCAGTACTTC
J: TRBJ2-5
V: TRBV5-1
size: once
D: .

CDR3: CASSQGDSRPEQYF
DNA: TGTGCCAGCAGCCAAGGGGACTCCCGCCCCGAGCAGTACTTC
J: TRBJ2-7
V: TRBV4-2
size: .
D: .

CDR3: CAWAGSYEQYF
DNA: TGTGCCTGGGCCGGGTCCTACGAGCAGTACTTC
J: TRBJ2-7
V: TRBV30
size: .
D: .

CDR3: CATSRDRSGQGYSNQPQHF
DNA: TGTGCCACCAGCAGAGATCGGAGTGGGCAGGGCTATAGCAATCAGCCCCAGCATTTT
J: TRBJ1-5
V: TRBV15
size: .
D: .

CDR3: CASSVVFTGELFF
DNA: TGTGCCAGCAGCGTAGTATTCACCGGGGAGCTGTTTTTT
J: TRBJ2-2
V: TRBV9
size: .
D: .

CDR3: CASGVAGDTDTQYF
DNA: TGCGCCAGCGGGGTAGCGGGGGACACAGATACGCAGTATTTT
J: TRBJ2-3
V: TRBV5-1
size: .
D: TRBD2

CDR3: CASSPERADTQYF
DNA: TGTGCCAGCAGCCCGGAGCGGGCAGATACGCAGTATTTT
J: TRBJ2-3
V: TRBV7-3
size: .
D: .

CDR3: CASSIGEGADSPLHF
DNA: TGTGCCAGTAGTATAGGGGAGGGCGCAGATTCACCCCTCCACTTT
J: TRBJ1-6
V: TRBV19
size: .
D: .

CDR3: CASSGRTASYGYTF
DNA: TGCGCCAGCAGCGGAAGGACAGCCAGCTATGGCTACACCTTC
J: TRBJ1-2
V: TRBV5-1
size: .
D: .

CDR3: CASSPGTSEAYEQYF
DNA: TGTGCCAGCAGCCCTGGGACTTCCGAAGCCTACGAGCAGTACTTC
J: TRBJ2-7
V: TRBV11-1
size: .
D: .

CDR3: CASTLDRHQETQYF
DNA: TGTGCCAGCACCTTGGACAGGCATCAAGAGACCCAGTACTTC
J: TRBJ2-5
V: TRBV28
size: .
D: TRBD1

CDR3: CASSGPHEQYF
DNA: TGTGCCAGCAGTGGCCCCCACGAGCAGTACTTC
J: TRBJ2-7
V: TRBV11-2
size: .
D: .

CDR3: CASSLVLAGNYEQYF
DNA: TGTGCCAGCAGCTTAGTACTAGCGGGGAACTACGAGCAGTACTTC
J: TRBJ2-7
V: TRBV7-2
size: .
D: TRBD2